These 20 T cell receptor beta chains came from one sample sequenced in a study of blood T cell repertoires in COVID-19. The repertoire was sequenced with immunoSEQ multiplex PCR; TCRdb's copy has only in-frame clones and lacks some. Here the sample spans roughly 410,000 clones, about 89% being singletons. Sequenced input: peripheral blood. These receptor sequences come from a woman aged 40 to 50 with COVID-19, enrolled during active disease.

The chain is built from TRBV4-3 and TRBJ1-2; D is perhaps TRBD1 (6 bases). Trimming removed 1 base from V and 6 bases from J, with 18 bases in between. The V gene's germline CDR1 is LGHNA and CDR2 YSLEER. The CDR3 totals 16 residues. The CDR3 bases are TGCGCCAGCAGCCAAGGCGACAGGAAGGCGGGAGATGGCTACACCTTC. This codes for CASSQGDRKAGDGYTF.

V is TRBV19 and J is TRBJ2-7, with D possibly being TRBD1 (6 bases). Germline CDR1 and CDR2: LNHDA and SQIVND (reference sequence). The CDR3 sequence is 16 residues long. The V end lost 3 bases, the J end lost 0 bases, and 15 bases lay between the germline ends. CDR3 sequence: CASSISGTFSSYEQYF. CDR3 bases: TGTGCCAGTAGTATTTCCGGGACATTCAGCTCCTACGAGCAGTACTTC.

This clone was found a few times. The CDR3 loop reads CASSESGGGEKLFF. Here the CDR3 DNA reads TGTGCCAGCAGTGAATCAGGGGGAGGAGAAAAACTGTTTTTT. The J gene is TRBJ1-4, the V gene TRBV2, with 7 nucleotides matching TRBD1. CDR3 size: 14 residues. Germline CDR1 SNHLY, CDR2 FYNNEI. The J segment lost 8 bases and the V segment lost 2 bases, leaving 5 bases of the junction unmatched.

The chain links TRBV24-1 to TRBJ2-7, with 7 positions matching TRBD2. There are 13 residues in the CDR3. Germline trimming cut 5 bases from V and 1 base from J; bases unmatched to any gene: 1. Germline CDR1 KGHDR, CDR2 SFDVKD. The DNA for the CDR3 is TGTGCCACCAGTGGCGGGGGTTCCTACGAGCAGTACTTC. This encodes CATSGGGSYEQYF.

V and J are TRBV28 and TRBJ2-5; 10 bases map to TRBD1. V lost 5 bases, J lost 2 bases, and 5 bases stayed unmatched. There are 15 residues in the CDR3. Per germline, CDR1 MDHEN and CDR2 SYDVKM. The CDR3 DNA follows: TGTGCCAGCAGTAGGCCGGGACAGGGGCAAGAGACCCAGTACTTC. This sequence encodes CASSRPGQGQETQYF.

For this clone: Other DNA sequences of this sample code for an identical CDR3. V is TRBV7-2 and J is TRBJ1-1; no firm D call. The CDR3 is made up of 14 amino acids. Germline V gives CDR1 SGHTA, CDR2 FQGNSA. The ends were cut back, 1 base at V and 1 base at J, with 7 bases in the middle. The CDR3 region has the DNA TGTGCCAGCAGCTTAGGTACGGGGAACACTGAAGCTTTCTTT. Protein product: CASSLGTGNTEAFF.

In regard to this clone: The sample carries other DNA sequences with the same CDR3. CDR3 DNA: TGTGCCAGCAGTTTAAGGGGCTATGGCTACACCTTC. Translating gives CASSLRGYGYTF. The V and J genes are TRBV28 and TRBJ1-2; possibly TRBD1 for D (5 bases). The germline CDR1 and CDR2 sequences are MDHEN and SYDVKM. V lost 2 bases and J 4 bases, leaving 5 bases between the germline ends. This CDR3 spans 12 amino acids.

V gene TRBV7-9 combines with J gene TRBJ1-1; 7 positions match TRBD1. Germline lookup yields CDR1 SEHNR and CDR2 FQNEAQ (reference sequence). The CDR3 is made up of 15 amino acids. The ends lost 4 bases at V and 4 bases at J; junction bases unmatched: 9. This CDR3 is CASSSRQGLGTEAFF. CDR3 bases: TGTGCCAGCAGCTCCAGACAGGGTTTAGGCACTGAAGCTTTCTTT. The full variable domain, its missing parts supplied by reference TRBV7-9 and TRBJ1-1, is DTGVSQNPRHKITKRGQNVTFRCDPISEHNRLYWYRQTLGQGPEFLTYFQNEAQLEKSRLLSDRFSAERPKGSFSTLEIQRTEQGDSAMYLCASSSRQGLGTEAFFGQGTRLTVV.

The J gene is TRBJ1-2, the V gene TRBV6-5, with TRBD1 identical over 7 bases. The germline CDR1 and CDR2 sequences are MNHEY and SVGAGI. V lost 6 bases to trimming and J lost 2 bases; unmatched junction nucleotides: 6. This CDR3 is built from 14 residues. CDR3 sequence: CASSPGTENYGYTF. The CDR3 DNA is TGTGCCAGCAGCCCCGGGACAGAAAACTATGGCTACACCTTC.

The chain employs TRBV3-1 (or the pseudogene TRBV3-2) and TRBJ1-1, with no clear D. This CDR3 is built from 14 residues. Deletions cut 1 base from V and 4 bases from J, with 10 bases between. Germline V lookup: CDR1 LGHDT, CDR2 YNNKEL (reference sequence). CDR3 protein: CASSQGDQLTEAFF. The DNA of the CDR3 is TGTGCCAGCAGCCAAGGTGATCAACTCACTGAAGCTTTCTTT.

The chain is built from TRBV10-3 and TRBJ1-5; possibly TRBD1 for D (6 bases). Germline V CDR1 and CDR2: ENHRY, SYGVKD. This CDR3 is 13 amino acids long. V dropped 7 bases and J dropped 5 bases, with 12 bases sitting between them. CDR3 DNA: TGTGCCATCACTAGACAGGTTGATCAGCCCCAGCATTTT. As protein: CAITRQVDQPQHF.

V gene TRBV7-8 combines with J gene TRBJ1-1; perhaps TRBD1 as D (6 bases). Germline CDR1 SGHVS, CDR2 FQNEAQ. The V and J ends lost 3 bases and 0 bases respectively, with 11 bases between them. CDR3 length: 15 residues. The CDR3 spells CASSFNTGLNTEAFF. Written as DNA, the CDR3 is TGTGCCAGCAGCTTCAATACAGGGTTGAACACTGAAGCTTTCTTT. The full variable domain, rest sourced from reference TRBV7-8 and TRBJ1-1, is GAGVSQSPRYKVAKRGQDVALRCDPISGHVSLFWYQQALGQGPEFLTYFQNEAQLDKSGLPSDRFFAERPEGSVSTLKIQRTQQEDSAVYLCASSFNTGLNTEAFFGQGTRLTVV.

V is TRBV9 and J is TRBJ2-5; TRBD2 agrees at 9 bases. Per the germline V gene, CDR1 is SGDLS and CDR2 is YYNGEE. Trimming cost V 0 bases and J 1 base; bases outside gene matches: 1. There are 15 residues in the CDR3. The CDR3 sequence: CASSVASGTQETQYF. The CDR3 DNA reads TGTGCCAGCAGCGTAGCTAGCGGGACCCAAGAGACCCAGTACTTC.

In its sample, this clone was seen once. The chain links TRBV4-1 to TRBJ2-7; the D is unclear. The V end lost 0 bases, the J end lost 9 bases, and 18 bases lay between the germline ends. There are 15 residues in the CDR3. Germline-derived CDR1 and CDR2 are MGHRA and YSYEKL. The CDR3 spells CASSQELAALSRQYF. The CDR3 nucleotides read TGCGCCAGCAGCCAAGAGCTCGCGGCGCTCTCACGGCAGTACTTC.

The J gene is TRBJ1-2, the V gene TRBV25-1; 8 positions match TRBD1. Germline V gene lookup returns CDR1 MGHDK and CDR2 SYGVNS. The V gene end was trimmed by 2 bases and the J gene end by 3 bases; junction bases not matched to a gene: 2. The CDR3 is made up of 14 amino acids. The CDR3 loop is CASSENRGDYGYTF. In nucleotides, the CDR3 is TGTGCCAGCAGTGAAAACAGGGGGGACTATGGCTACACCTTC.

In DNA form, the CDR3 reads TGTGCCAGCAGCGCCGGGACAGGGTATAATGAAAAACTGTTTTTT. Residues: CASSAGTGYNEKLFF. The genes are TRBV5-5 and TRBJ1-4, with 9 bases that match TRBD1. V lost 4 bases and J lost 4; bases outside the gene matches: 5. Germline assignment: CDR1 SGHKS and CDR2 YYEKEE (reference sequence). This CDR3 comprises 15 residues.

This clone was observed a single time. This chain links TRBV6-2 or TRBV6-3 with TRBJ2-1, with D perhaps TRBD2 (5 bases). The CDR3 is 15 amino acids. Germline values: CDR1 MNHEY, CDR2 SVGEGT. Trimming removed 5 bases from V and 0 bases from J, with 11 bases in between. CDR3 DNA: TGTGCCAGCAGTATAGCGCCGAGCTCCTACAATGAGCAGTTCTTC. Encoded protein: CASSIAPSSYNEQFF.

This chain uses TRBV28 with TRBJ2-7; D may be TRBD2 (5 bases). Germline CDR1 MDHEN, CDR2 SYDVKM. Trimming took 2 bases from V and 12 from J, leaving 11 bases between them. CDR3 size: 11 residues. The CDR3, as DNA: TGTGCCAGCAGTTTAGCGGCTAGCTCGTACTTC. Amino acids: CASSLAASSYF.

The genes are TRBV6-2 or TRBV6-3 and TRBJ2-1, with D perhaps matching TRBD1 (6 bases). Trimming removed 0 bases at V and 7 bases at J, with 13 bases between. This CDR3 comprises 15 residues. The germline CDR1 and CDR2 sequences are MNHEY and SVGEGT. The CDR3 loop is CASSYSSTGLNEQFF. The CDR3 DNA reads TGTGCCAGCAGTTACTCCTCGACAGGTCTAAATGAGCAGTTCTTC.

The V gene is TRBV4-3, the J gene TRBJ1-1; D perhaps matches TRBD1 (6 bases). The germline V gene has CDR1 LGHNA and CDR2 YSLEER. Trimming removed 4 bases from V and 4 bases from J, with 16 bases in between. The CDR3 spans 15 residues. Here the CDR3 DNA reads TGCGCCAGCAGCCCGAAAACAGGGAGCGGCACTGAAGCTTTCTTT. Its translation: CASSPKTGSGTEAFF.